This T cell receptor beta chain was recorded in a study of shared clonotypes between healthy human individuals. Study results and limitations: Expectations were that clonotype sharing among donors would be affected by sequencing depth.

Clones were sequenced by immunoSEQ multiplex PCR, and TCRdb holds only the in-frame ones, with some missing. The sample holds approximately 2.5 million clones, approximately 93% seen once. This clone was detected a few times. The antigen remains unidentified. Germline V gives CDR1 SNHLY, CDR2 FYNNEI. The CDR3 runs to 13 residues. V lost 3 bases, J lost 6 bases, and 9 bases lay in between. Sample: naive CD4+ T cells from PBMCs. Subset noted: CD45RA+ positively selected. This TCR was recovered from a man aged 18 to 35 in good health. Some clones in this sample may be carry-over from other donors' samples. The chain couples TRBV2 to TRBJ1-5; unclear D gene. CDR3 amino acids: CASSDLVGQPQHF. The CDR3 coding sequence is TGTGCCAGCAGTGATTTAGTGGGTCAGCCCCAGCATTTT.